This TCR beta chain was retrieved from a study of blood T cell repertoires in COVID-19. Turning to the study itself: The samples span acute and convalescent COVID-19 from the United States, Italy and Spain. PBMCs, B-cell-depleted T cells, or T cells provided the cDNA or gDNA that made up the material.

The CDR3 is 12 amino acids. Germline V lookup: CDR1 SNHLY, CDR2 FYNNEI. V lost 8 bases and J 4 bases, leaving 10 bases between the germline ends. In the original processing: Scientists estimated how many nucleated cells there were by amplifying reference gene primers. This table comes from immunoSEQ multiplex PCR, and its TCRdb copy is limited to in-frame clones, with some not included. That table is the source of V, J and clone size, and D and trimming were worked out from the DNA. Of roughly 240,000 clones in the sample, 85% to 90% are singletons; the top ten hold 3.6%. The chain couples TRBV2 to TRBJ2-3, with D possibly being TRBD1 (6 bases). The clonotype was recovered from a man between 18 and 29 years old with active or convalescent COVID-19. The sequenced material came from peripheral blood. The CDR3 DNA reads as TGTGCCAGCGGGCAGGGGCCAGATACGCAGTATTTT. It translates to CASGQGPDTQYF. The variable domain in full, with the rest retrieved from reference TRBV2 and TRBJ2-3, is EPEVTQTPSHQVTQMGQEVILRCVPISNHLYFYWYRQILGQKVEFLVSFYNNEISEKSEIFDDQFSVERPDGSNFTLKIRSTKLEDSAMYFCASGQGPDTQYFGPGTRLTVL.